This is a list of T cell receptor beta chains from one sample in a study of cytotoxic CD8 clonotypes in ibrutinib-treated CLL. Data came from immunoSEQ multiplex PCR; TCRdb stores just in-frame clones and leaves some out. The sample holds more than 200,000 clones; about 75% are singletons and the top ten take over 5.5%. The starting material was PBMCs, obtained after 12 months of ibrutinib treatment. The receptors were sampled from a human donor with chronic lymphocytic leukemia. Both conserved end residues are part of each CDR3. The order of the fields is V gene, clone size, D gene, J gene, CDR3 DNA, CDR3 protein. D genes are given only for firm matches. Only part of the rows carry a size: once, few, many, or a class if the clone is expanded.

TRBV2	many	.	TRBJ2-7	TGTGCCAGCAAATCACTAGGGGGGTTAGTAGACGAGCAGTACTTC	CASKSLGGLVDEQYF
TRBV5-1	.	.	TRBJ1-3	TGCGCCAGCAGCCCACAAGACATTGGAAACACCATATATTTT	CASSPQDIGNTIYF
TRBV29-1	few	.	TRBJ1-1	TGCAGCGTTGGTCAGCTGAACACTGAAGCTTTCTTT	CSVGQLNTEAFF
TRBV6-5	.	.	TRBJ1-2	TGTGCCAGCAGTTACTCGCAGGGCGCAGGCTATGGCTACACCTTC	CASSYSQGAGYGYTF
TRBV28	.	.	TRBJ2-7	TGTGCCAGCAGTTCCCGCTACGAGCAGTACTTC	CASSSRYEQYF
TRBV7-2	.	.	TRBJ2-7	TGTGCCAGCAGCCAGACGTCTTTCTCCTACGAGCAGTACTTC	CASSQTSFSYEQYF
TRBV18	.	.	TRBJ2-7	TGTGCCAGCTCACCATTAGACGACTACGAGCAGTACTTC	CASSPLDDYEQYF
TRBV27	.	TRBD1	TRBJ2-2	TGTGCCAGCAGAGGACAGGGGTCGACCGGGGAGCTGTTTTTT	CASRGQGSTGELFF
TRBV2	.	TRBD1	TRBJ2-5	TGTGCCAGCAGTGATCCCGGACAGGGGGCAGGGGAGACCCAGTACTTC	CASSDPGQGAGETQYF
TRBV4-1	.	TRBD1	TRBJ2-3	TGCGCCAGCAGCCAAGCAGGGGGTCTCCCAGATACGCAGTATTTT	CASSQAGGLPDTQYF
TRBV30	.	.	TRBJ1-5	TGTGCCTGGAGTGTACTAGGGAGCCAGCCCCAGCATTTT	CAWSVLGSQPQHF
TRBV30	.	.	TRBJ2-1	TGTGCCTGGGCCCTAGGGGGGATAAGGAACAATGAGCAGTTCTTC	CAWALGGIRNNEQFF
TRBV5-1	.	.	TRBJ2-7	TGCGCCAGCAGCTTGTTGACGGGGACCTACGAGCAGTACTTC	CASSLLTGTYEQYF
TRBV11-2	.	.	TRBJ1-5	TGTGCCAGCAGCGGCTCGGGTAATCAGCCCCAGCATTTT	CASSGSGNQPQHF
TRBV6-5	.	.	TRBJ1-5	TGTGCCAGCACCCCGGGTAAAATCTCAAATCAGCCCCAGCATTTT	CASTPGKISNQPQHF
TRBV7-3	.	TRBD1	TRBJ2-1	TGTGCCAGCAGCTTACTCTCCCGGGGACAGGTCCCGGAGCAGTTCTTC	CASSLLSRGQVPEQFF
TRBV30	.	.	TRBJ2-2	TGTGCCTGGAGTGTACTGGGAGGCCGTACCGGGGAGCTGTTTTTT	CAWSVLGGRTGELFF
TRBV4-1	.	.	TRBJ2-3	TGCGCCAGCAGCGGATGGACGGCATCCGATACGCAGTATTTT	CASSGWTASDTQYF
TRBV18	once	.	TRBJ1-2	TGTGCCAGCTCACCCACTCAAACCCCTCCTGAGGGCTACACCTTC	CASSPTQTPPEGYTF
TRBV28	.	TRBD2	TRBJ2-7	TGTGCCAGCGAGAGGACTAGCTCCTACGAGCAGTACTTC	CASERTSSYEQYF
TRBV10-2	.	.	TRBJ1-6	TGCGCCAGCATCGAGGGAACCTATAATTCACCCCTCCACTTT	CASIEGTYNSPLHF
TRBV5-1	.	.	TRBJ1-5	TGCGCCAGCAGCTTACAGGGCGGCGTGCAGCCCCAGCATTTT	CASSLQGGVQPQHF
TRBV4-1	.	.	TRBJ2-2	TGCGCCAGCAGCTTTGAAGGGGGATTTTCGAACACCGGGGAGCTGTTTTTT	CASSFEGGFSNTGELFF
TRBV20-1	.	.	TRBJ2-2	TGCAGTGCCACGCATGGCGGGGAGCTGTTTTTT	CSATHGGELFF
TRBV7-3	.	TRBD1	TRBJ2-7	TGTGCCAGCAGCCCCGGGACAGGGACTCCCGAGCAGTACTTC	CASSPGTGTPEQYF
TRBV5-6	once	.	TRBJ2-5	TGTGCCAGCAGCTTCCAAGGGGTGAGAGAGACCCAGTACTTC	CASSFQGVRETQYF
TRBV5-6	.	.	TRBJ2-5	TGTGCCAGCAGCTTTACTAGCCAAGAGACCCAGTACTTC	CASSFTSQETQYF
TRBV14	few	.	TRBJ1-2	TGTGCCAGCAGCCAAGAAAGGGGATTTGGCTATGGCTACACCTTC	CASSQERGFGYGYTF